The following is a T cell receptor beta chain sequence with its context. What it binds is not known. Germline is not matched at one junction end, which may reflect a read error. The germline V gene has CDR1 MNHNS and CDR2 SASEGT. The CDR3 extends over 14 amino acids. TCRdb re-called the PCR reads through MiXCR, storing one row per CDR3 protein. The sample includes 10,000 to 15,000 distinct CDR3 sequences, around half of them seen just once. This record comes from a study of esophageal squamous cell carcinoma under preoperative chemotherapy. Study results and caveats: Peripheral T cells showed a significant TCR diversity increase after chemotherapy, unlike tumor-infiltrating lymphocytes. Paclitaxel-nedaplatin therapy caused immediate, substantial clonotype frequency changes. Post-treatment tumor-infiltrating lymphocytes appeared partly derived from peripheral T cells migrating into the tumor.

Time point specified: before preoperative PTX-NDP chemotherapy. Patients received paclitaxel-nedaplatin as preoperative chemotherapy before surgery. The receptor was isolated from a human donor with esophageal squamous cell carcinoma. The donor label of this sample is uncertain. This specimen was taken from a patient given preoperative chemotherapy. The chain recombines TRBV6-1 with TRBJ2-2; either TRBD1 or TRBD2 may supply D (5 bases each). DNA of the CDR3: TGTGCCGGCAGTGAGGGATGGGGCACCGAGGAGCAGTTTTTT. Residues: CAGSEGWGTEEQFF.